Each of the 5 T cell receptor beta chains below was sequenced from the same sample in a study of vaccination effects on CD4 cells after COVID-19. Libraries were prepared by immunoSEQ multiplex PCR; TCRdb keeps only in-frame clonotypes and omits some of them. Here the sample spans around 40,000 clones, about three quarters being singletons. These receptors are not linked to any known antigen. CD4+ T cells specific for antigen were expanded with viral peptide pools by the ViraFEST assay before sequencing. A roughly ten-day culture period preceded the isolation of CD4+ T cells. The person acquired a PCR-confirmed SARS-CoV-2 infection between March and December 2020. This material consisted of CD4+ T cells from PBMCs cultured with a peptide pool, taken before COVID-19 vaccination. These receptors were taken from a human donor who had a prior SARS-CoV-2 infection.

The V call is TRBV5-1, the J call TRBJ2-7, with 8 bases fitting TRBD1. The CDR3 has 14 residues. Trimming at V came to 4 bases and at J to 2 bases, leaving 5 bases not matched to a gene. CDR1 is SGHRS and CDR2 is YFSETQ in the germline V gene. The CDR3 DNA follows: TGCGCCAGCAGCCCGGGACAGGTACCCTACGAGCAGTACTTC. Translated, it gives CASSPGQVPYEQYF.

The chain carries TRBV7-3 and TRBJ1-2; no definite D call. This CDR3 spans 15 amino acids. Germline values: CDR1 SGHTA, CDR2 FQGTGA. The ends were cut back, 5 bases at V and 1 base at J, with 14 bases in the middle. DNA of the CDR3: TGTGCCAGCAGCCTCGAAGCAGATTATAACTATGGCTACACCTTC. Its protein is CASSLEADYNYGYTF.

Written as DNA, the CDR3 is TGTGCCAGCAGTGGCGGACTAGCGGACACCGGGGAGCTGTTTTTT. As protein: CASSGGLADTGELFF. J is TRBJ2-2 and V is TRBV6-2 or TRBV6-3, with 10 bases that match TRBD2. CDR1 and CDR2 from the germline V gene are MNHEY and SVGEGT. J lost 3 bases, V lost 5 bases, and 3 bases had no gene match. The CDR3 is 15 residues long.

The chain has TRBV7-8 and TRBJ2-2; 14 bases agree with TRBD2. V lost 5 bases to trimming and J lost 5 bases; unmatched junction nucleotides: 7. This CDR3 is built from 17 residues. Germline CDR1 reads SGHVS; CDR2 reads FQNEAQ. The CDR3 reads CASSPGLAGARTGELFF. CDR3 sequence (DNA): TGTGCCAGCAGCCCGGGACTAGCGGGGGCAAGGACCGGGGAGCTGTTTTTT.

The chain links TRBV4-2 to TRBJ2-3, with 11 bases aligning to TRBD2. This CDR3 has 16 amino acids. The J segment lost 6 bases and the V segment lost 1 base, leaving 6 bases of the junction unmatched. CDR1 and CDR2 (germline): LGHNA, YNFKEQ. The DNA of the CDR3 is TGTGCCAGCAGCCAAGTAGCGGGGGGGCTTTGGGATACGCAGTATTTT. It encodes CASSQVAGGLWDTQYF.